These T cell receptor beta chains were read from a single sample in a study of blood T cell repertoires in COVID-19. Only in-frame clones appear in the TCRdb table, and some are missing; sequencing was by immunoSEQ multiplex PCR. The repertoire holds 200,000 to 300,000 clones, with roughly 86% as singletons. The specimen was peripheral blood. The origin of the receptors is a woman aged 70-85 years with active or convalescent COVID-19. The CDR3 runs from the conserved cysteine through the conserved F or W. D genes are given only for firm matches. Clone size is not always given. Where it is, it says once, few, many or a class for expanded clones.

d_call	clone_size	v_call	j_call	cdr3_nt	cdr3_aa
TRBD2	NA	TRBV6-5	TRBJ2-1	TGTGCCAGCAGTTACCTACTAGCGGGGGAGCAGTTCTTC	CASSYLLAGEQFF
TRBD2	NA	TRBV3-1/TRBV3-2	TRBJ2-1	TGTGCCAGCAGAACTAGCGGGGGGTCGGATGAGCAGTTCTTC	CASRTSGGSDEQFF
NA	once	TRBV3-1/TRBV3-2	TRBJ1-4	TGTGCCAGCAGCTGGGGACTCCAAGGAGAAAAACTGTTTTTT	CASSWGLQGEKLFF
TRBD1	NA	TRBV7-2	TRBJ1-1	TGTGCCAGCAGCTTAGAGGAGGACAGGTTCACTGAAGCTTTCTTT	CASSLEEDRFTEAFF
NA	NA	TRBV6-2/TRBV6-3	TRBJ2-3	TGTGCCAGCAGTTACGGACAGCGGTTCACAGATACGCAGTATTTT	CASSYGQRFTDTQYF
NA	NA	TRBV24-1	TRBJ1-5	TGTGCCACCAGTGACGTAAATCAGCCCCAGCATTTT	CATSDVNQPQHF
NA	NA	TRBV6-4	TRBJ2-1	TGTGCCAGCGCCCCACAGGGCGGCGGTGAGCAGTTCTTC	CASAPQGGGEQFF
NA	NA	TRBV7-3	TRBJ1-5	TGTGCCAGCAGCTTAGGACAGTTTGAACAGCCCCAGCATTTT	CASSLGQFEQPQHF
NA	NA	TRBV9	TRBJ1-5	TGTGCCAGCAGCGGCGGACTGACCAATCAGCCCCAGCATTTT	CASSGGLTNQPQHF
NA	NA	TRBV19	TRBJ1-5	TGTGCCAGTAGTATCTTGGCTTACAATCAGCCCCAGCATTTT	CASSILAYNQPQHF
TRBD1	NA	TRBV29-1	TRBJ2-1	TGCAGCGTTAGCCTCGGGACAGCCTACAATGAGCAGTTCTTC	CSVSLGTAYNEQFF
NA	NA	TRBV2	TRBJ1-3	TGTGCCAGCGGGCCCTCTTCCGTCTCTGGAAACACCATATATTTT	CASGPSSVSGNTIYF
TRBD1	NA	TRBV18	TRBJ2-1	TGTGCCAGCTCGCCTCTCAGGGGGCCGGGTGAGCAGTTCTTC	CASSPLRGPGEQFF
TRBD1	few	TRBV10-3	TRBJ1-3	TGTGCCATCAGTTTTGACAGGGGAGACACCATATATTTT	CAISFDRGDTIYF
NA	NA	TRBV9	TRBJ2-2	TGTGCCAGCAGCGTTGGGCCTTTGACCGGGGAGCTGTTTTTT	CASSVGPLTGELFF
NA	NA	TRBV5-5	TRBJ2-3	TGTGCCAGCAGCGCGGAGGTGCGGGCCTCGGAGGGGACAGATACGCAGTATTTT	CASSAEVRASEGTDTQYF
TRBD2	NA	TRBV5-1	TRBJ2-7	TGCGCCAGCAGCTTGTTAGCGGGGCGAGACTACGAGCAGTACTTC	CASSLLAGRDYEQYF
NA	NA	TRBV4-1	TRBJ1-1	TGCGCCAGCAGCCAAGAGGGCCGGTTCGCTGAAGCTTTCTTT	CASSQEGRFAEAFF
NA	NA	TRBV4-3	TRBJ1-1	TGCGCCAGCAGCCAAGATAGGGGTGGTGAAGCTTTCTTT	CASSQDRGGEAFF
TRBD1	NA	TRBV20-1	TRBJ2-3	TGCAGTGCTAGTCCCGGGACAGGTGGTCGCCGGGGGCAGTATTTT	CSASPGTGGRRGQYF
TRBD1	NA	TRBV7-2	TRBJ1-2	TGTGCCAGCAGACCCATGACAGGGGGCTTTGGCTACACCTTC	CASRPMTGGFGYTF
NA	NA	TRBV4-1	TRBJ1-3	TGCGCCAGCGGCGGGGCGGACACCATATATTTT	CASGGADTIYF
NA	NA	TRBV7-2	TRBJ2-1	TGTGCCAGTACCACTCTAGGCGAGCAGTTCTTC	CASTTLGEQFF
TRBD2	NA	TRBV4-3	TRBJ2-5	TGCGCCAGCAGCTTACATAGCGGGGGGGCCTTGGAGACCCAGTACTTC	CASSLHSGGALETQYF
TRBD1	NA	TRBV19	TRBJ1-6	TGTGCCAGTAGTGCAGAAGGGGGCAAAAATTCACCCCTCCACTTT	CASSAEGGKNSPLHF
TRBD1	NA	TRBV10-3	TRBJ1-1	TGTGCCATCAGTGCGATAAGAGGGACAGCCGAAGCTTTCTTT	CAISAIRGTAEAFF
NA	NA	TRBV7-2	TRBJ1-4	TGTGCCAGCAGCTTAGGAGGGATACAGGGAGCAAATATTGAAAAACTGTTTTTT	CASSLGGIQGANIEKLFF
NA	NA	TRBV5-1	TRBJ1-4	TGCGCCAGCAGCCGTACAGGACCCCAAACTTACGAAAAACTGTTTTTT	CASSRTGPQTYEKLFF
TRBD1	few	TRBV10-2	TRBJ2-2	TGCGCCAGCAAAGACAGGGTTCACACCGGGGAGCTGTTTTTT	CASKDRVHTGELFF
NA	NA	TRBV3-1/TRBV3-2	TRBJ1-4	TGTGCCAGCAGCCAAGGGACACCGGCAAAACTGTTTTTT	CASSQGTPAKLFF